The 4 T cell receptor beta chains presented below share a single source sample, sequenced in a study of T cells in Graves' hyperthyroidism and ophthalmopathy. The CDR3 regions of TCR beta were amplified from RNA transcripts. TCR CDR3 underwent first-round RT-PCR with the HTBI primer set. TCRdb used MiXCR to reprocess the multiplex PCR reads, holding one entry per CDR3 protein. The table has roughly 840,000 distinct CDR3 sequences, over 35% seen once; the top ten hold 7% to 10%. The specimen was blood. The receptors were gathered from a man aged 18 to 30 with Graves' hyperthyroidism.

There are a few counts of this clonotype. The rearrangement uses TRBV12-3 or TRBV12-4 and TRBJ2-7; 8 bases agree with TRBD2. Trimming took 3 bases from V and 4 from J; bases not matched to a gene: 11. The CDR3 spans 16 residues. For the CDR3, the DNA is TGTGCCAGCAGTTTTCGTACTGAGCGGGAGTTATACGAGCAGTACTTC. Translation gives CASSFRTERELYEQYF.

This clonotype was seen repeatedly, ten times or more. This sequence joins TRBV11-2 and TRBJ2-7, with 7 positions matching TRBD2. After removal of 6 bases from V and 4 bases from J, the junction contained 3 bases not matched to a gene. CDR1 and CDR2 from the germline V gene are SGHAT and FQNNGV. This CDR3 is 12 amino acids long. The CDR3 bases are TGTGCCAGCAGGGAGGGAGGGTACGAGCAGTACTTC. Amino acids: CASREGGYEQYF. Using reference TRBV11-2 and TRBJ2-7 for the parts outside the CDR3, the full variable domain is EAGVAQSPRYKIIEKRQSVAFWCNPISGHATLYWYQQILGQGPKLLIQFQNNGVVDDSQLPKDRFSAERLKGVDSTLKIQPAKLEDSAVYLCASREGGYEQYFGPGTRLTVT.

The rearrangement joins TRBV15 to TRBJ1-2; D uncertain. V was cut by 5 bases and J by 7 bases, with 11 bases left in between. The CDR3 consists of 12 residues. CDR1 is LNHNV, CDR2 YYDKDF, per germline (reference sequence). The CDR3 DNA is TGTGCCACCAGCTACATGAACACTGGCTACACCTTC. Its protein product is CATSYMNTGYTF.

The sample holds many counts of this clonotype. The chain is built from TRBV7-6 and TRBJ2-7, with D possibly called TRBD1 or TRBD2 (5 bases each). This CDR3 is 13 amino acids long. With 5 bases removed from V and 6 bases from J, the gap between germline ends came to 14 bases. Per the germline V gene, CDR1 is SGHVS and CDR2 is FNYEAQ. This CDR3 reads CASSGRSGTEQYF. CDR3 nucleotides: TGTGCCAGCAGCGGCCGTTCAGGGACCGAGCAGTACTTC. Full variable domain (missing parts from reference TRBV7-6 and TRBJ2-7): GAGVSQSPRYKVTKRGQDVALRCDPISGHVSLYWYRQALGQGPEFLTYFNYEAQQDKSGLPNDRFSAERPEGSISTLTIQRTEQRDSAMYRCASSGRSGTEQYFGPGTRLTVT.